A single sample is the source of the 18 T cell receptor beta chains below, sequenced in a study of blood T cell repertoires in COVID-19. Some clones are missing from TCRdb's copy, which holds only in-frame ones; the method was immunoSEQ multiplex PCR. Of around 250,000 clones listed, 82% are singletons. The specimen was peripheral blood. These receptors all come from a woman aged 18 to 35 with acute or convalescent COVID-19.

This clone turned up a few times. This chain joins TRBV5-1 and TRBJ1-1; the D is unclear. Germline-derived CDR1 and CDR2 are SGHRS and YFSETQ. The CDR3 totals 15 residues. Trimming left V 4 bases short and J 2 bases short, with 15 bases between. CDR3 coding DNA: TGCGCCAGCAGCGCAGAATACCGGGGTAACACTGAAGCTTTCTTT. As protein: CASSAEYRGNTEAFF.

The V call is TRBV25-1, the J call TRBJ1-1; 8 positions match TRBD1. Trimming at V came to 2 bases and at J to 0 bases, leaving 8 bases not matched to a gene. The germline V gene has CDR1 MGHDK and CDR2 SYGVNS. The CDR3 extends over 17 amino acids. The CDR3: CASSEAGTGFMNTEAFF. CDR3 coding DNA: TGTGCCAGCAGTGAAGCCGGGACAGGATTCATGAACACTGAAGCTTTCTTT.

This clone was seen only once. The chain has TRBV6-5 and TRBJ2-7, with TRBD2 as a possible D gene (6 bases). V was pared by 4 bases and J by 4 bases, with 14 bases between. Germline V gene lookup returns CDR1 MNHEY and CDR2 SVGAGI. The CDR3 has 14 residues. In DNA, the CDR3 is TGTGCCAGCAGTTCATTTCGGGAGAGGTACGAGCAGTACTTC. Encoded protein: CASSSFRERYEQYF.

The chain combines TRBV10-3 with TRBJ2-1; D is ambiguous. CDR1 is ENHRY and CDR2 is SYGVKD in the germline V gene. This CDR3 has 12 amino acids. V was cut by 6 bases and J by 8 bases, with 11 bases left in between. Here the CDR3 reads CAISPREDEQFF. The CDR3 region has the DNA TGTGCCATCAGCCCTAGAGAAGATGAGCAGTTCTTC.

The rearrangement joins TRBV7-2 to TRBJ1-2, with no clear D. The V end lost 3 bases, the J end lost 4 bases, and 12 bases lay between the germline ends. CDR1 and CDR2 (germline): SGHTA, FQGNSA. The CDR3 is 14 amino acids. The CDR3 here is CASSLKDAGYGYTF. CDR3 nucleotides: TGTGCCAGCAGCTTGAAAGACGCAGGCTATGGCTACACCTTC.

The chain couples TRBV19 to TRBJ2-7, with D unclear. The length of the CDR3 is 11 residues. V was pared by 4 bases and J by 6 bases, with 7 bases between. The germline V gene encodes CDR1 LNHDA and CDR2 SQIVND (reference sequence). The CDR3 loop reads CASSTPFEQYF. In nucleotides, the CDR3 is TGTGCCAGTAGTACCCCATTCGAGCAGTACTTC.

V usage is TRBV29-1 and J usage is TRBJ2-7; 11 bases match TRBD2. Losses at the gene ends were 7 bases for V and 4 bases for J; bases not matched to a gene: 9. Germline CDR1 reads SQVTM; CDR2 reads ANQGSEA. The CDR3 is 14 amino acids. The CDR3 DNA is TGCAGCGCAATAACTAGCGGGAGTCTTTACGAGCAGTACTTC. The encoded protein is CSAITSGSLYEQYF.

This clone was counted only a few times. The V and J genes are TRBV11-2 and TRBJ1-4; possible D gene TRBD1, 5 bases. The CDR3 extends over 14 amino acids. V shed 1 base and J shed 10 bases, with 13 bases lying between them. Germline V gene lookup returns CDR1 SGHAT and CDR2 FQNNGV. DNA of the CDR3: TGTGCCAGCAGCTTAGGGGATCCGGGGGGAAAACTGTTTTTT. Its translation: CASSLGDPGGKLFF.

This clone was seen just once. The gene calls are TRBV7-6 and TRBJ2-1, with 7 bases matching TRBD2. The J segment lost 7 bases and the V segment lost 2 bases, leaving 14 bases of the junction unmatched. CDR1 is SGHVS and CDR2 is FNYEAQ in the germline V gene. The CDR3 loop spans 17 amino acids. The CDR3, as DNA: TGTGCCAGCAGCTTAAAGGGCCTCCGGGGGAGGGGTAATGAGCAGTTCTTC. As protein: CASSLKGLRGRGNEQFF.

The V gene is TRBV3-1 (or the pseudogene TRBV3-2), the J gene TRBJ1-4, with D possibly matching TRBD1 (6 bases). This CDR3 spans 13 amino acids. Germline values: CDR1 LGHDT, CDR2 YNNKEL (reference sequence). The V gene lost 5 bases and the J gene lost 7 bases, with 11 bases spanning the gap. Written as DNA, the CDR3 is TGTGCCAGCAGCAGGGGGTCTCTTGAAAAACTGTTTTTT. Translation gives CASSRGSLEKLFF.

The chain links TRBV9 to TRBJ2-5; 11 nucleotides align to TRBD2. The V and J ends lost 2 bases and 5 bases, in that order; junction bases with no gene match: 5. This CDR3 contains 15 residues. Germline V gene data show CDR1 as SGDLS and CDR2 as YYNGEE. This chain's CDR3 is CASSVSSGRLETQYF. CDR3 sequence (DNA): TGTGCCAGCAGCGTGTCTAGCGGGAGGCTGGAGACCCAGTACTTC.

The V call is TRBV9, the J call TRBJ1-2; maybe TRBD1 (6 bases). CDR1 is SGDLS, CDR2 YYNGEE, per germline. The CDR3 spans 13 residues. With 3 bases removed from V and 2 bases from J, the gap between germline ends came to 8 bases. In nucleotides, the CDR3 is TGTGCCAGCAGCGCACAGGGAAACTATGGCTACACCTTC. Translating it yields CASSAQGNYGYTF.

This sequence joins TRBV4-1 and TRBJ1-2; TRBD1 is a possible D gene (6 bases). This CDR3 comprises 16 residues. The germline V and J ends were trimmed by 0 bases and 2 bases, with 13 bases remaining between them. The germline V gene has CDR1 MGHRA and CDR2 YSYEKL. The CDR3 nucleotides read TGCGCCAGCAGCCAAGATCCGGGCAGGGGAAACTATGGCTACACCTTC. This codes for CASSQDPGRGNYGYTF.

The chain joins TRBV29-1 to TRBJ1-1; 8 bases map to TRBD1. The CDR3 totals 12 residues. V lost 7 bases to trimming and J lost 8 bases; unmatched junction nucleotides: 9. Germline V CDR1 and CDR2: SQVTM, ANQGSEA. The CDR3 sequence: CSARTGSEEAFF. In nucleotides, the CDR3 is TGCAGCGCCCGGACAGGGAGTGAAGAAGCTTTCTTT.

The CDR3 here is CASSLGPDLGRWTEAFF. CDR3 DNA: TGTGCCAGCAGCTTAGGCCCGGACTTGGGTAGGTGGACTGAAGCTTTCTTT. The chain is built from TRBV13 and TRBJ1-1; D gene ambiguous. The germline gives CDR1 PRHDT, CDR2 FYEKMQ (reference sequence). The CDR3 totals 17 residues. V lost 0 bases and J lost 5, with 19 bases in between.

The CDR3 loop reads CASGQYNSPLHF. For the CDR3, the DNA is TGTGCCAGCGGACAGTATAATTCACCCCTCCACTTT. The chain joins TRBV19 to TRBJ1-6; a weak D match, TRBD1 (6 bases). The CDR3 contains 12 residues. CDR1 is LNHDA, CDR2 SQIVND, per germline (reference sequence). Trimming shortened V by 9 bases and J by 4 bases, and 7 bases separated the two germline ends.

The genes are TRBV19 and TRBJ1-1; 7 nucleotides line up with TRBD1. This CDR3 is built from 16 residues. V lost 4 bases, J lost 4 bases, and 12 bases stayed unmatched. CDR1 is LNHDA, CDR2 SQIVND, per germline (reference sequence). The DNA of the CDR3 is TGTGCCAGTAGTACGTGGGACAGCATGAGGGGCACTGAAGCTTTCTTT. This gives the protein CASSTWDSMRGTEAFF.

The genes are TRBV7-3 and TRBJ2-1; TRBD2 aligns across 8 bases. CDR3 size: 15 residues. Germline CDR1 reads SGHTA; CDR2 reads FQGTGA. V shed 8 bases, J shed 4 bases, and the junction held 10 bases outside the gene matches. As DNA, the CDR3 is TGTGCCAGCTCGAGTTACGCGGGAGGATACAATGAGCAGTTCTTC. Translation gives CASSSYAGGYNEQFF.